These 14 T cell receptor beta chains were all obtained from the same sample, sequenced in a study of T cells in Graves' hyperthyroidism and ophthalmopathy. Regions amplified from RNA transcripts were the TCR beta CDR3 regions. TCR CDR3 regions were first amplified by RT-PCR with HTBI primers. TCRdb re-derived calls from the multiplex PCR reads in MiXCR, one entry per CDR3 protein. The sample records 800,000 or so distinct CDR3 sequences, 38% being singletons. Sequencing was performed on blood. The receptors shown here come from a man between 18 and 29 years old with Graves' hyperthyroidism.

The genes are TRBV7-8 and TRBJ2-2, with D perhaps TRBD2 (6 bases). Germline loops: CDR1 SGHVS, CDR2 FQNEAQ. The length of the CDR3 is 16 residues. V was pared by 7 bases and J by 4 bases, with 19 bases between. DNA of the CDR3: TGTGCCAGCACCGGAAGGCGGGGCGGTCGCACCGGGGAGCTGTTTTTT. This encodes CASTGRRGGRTGELFF. The whole variable domain, remainder taken from reference TRBV7-8 and TRBJ2-2, is GAGVSQSPRYKVAKRGQDVALRCDPISGHVSLFWYQQALGQGPEFLTYFQNEAQLDKSGLPSDRFFAERPEGSVSTLKIQRTQQEDSAVYLCASTGRRGGRTGELFFGEGSRLTVL.

This clonotype has more than one count but fewer than ten. The CDR3 here is CASTLTGAQETQYF. The CDR3 DNA sequence: TGTGCCAGCACCCTGACAGGGGCCCAAGAGACCCAGTACTTC. The chain combines TRBV12-3 or TRBV12-4 with TRBJ2-5; TRBD1 matches 8 bases. V shed 7 bases and J 1 base; nucleotides not matched to a gene: 5. The CDR3 runs to 14 residues.

This rearrangement joins TRBV7-9 to TRBJ1-3; D might be TRBD1 (6 bases). The CDR3 has 16 amino acids. Germline V CDR1 and CDR2: SEHNR, FQNEAQ (reference sequence). Trimming stripped 5 bases from V and 2 bases from J, with 16 bases between. CDR3 sequence (DNA): TGTGCCAGCAGCCAAGATTACGGGGGGCCTGGAAACACCATATATTTT. Translation: CASSQDYGGPGNTIYF.

The chain couples TRBV11-1 to TRBJ2-7; 11 positions match TRBD2. The V gene's germline CDR1 is SGHAT and CDR2 FQDESV (reference sequence). J lost 6 bases, V lost 2 bases, and 3 bases had no gene match. The CDR3 is made up of 14 amino acids. The CDR3, as DNA: TGTGCCAGCAGCTTACTAGCGGGAGGTAGCGAGCAGTACTTC. This sequence encodes CASSLLAGGSEQYF.

The chain carries TRBV29-1 and TRBJ1-2; D is ambiguous. Trimming removed 4 bases from V and 3 bases from J, with 9 bases in between. Per the germline V gene, CDR1 is SQVTM and CDR2 is ANQGSEA. There are 12 residues in the CDR3. The CDR3 DNA follows: TGCAGCGTTGGGAGGCTCGACTATGGCTACACCTTC. This translates into CSVGRLDYGYTF.

This clonotype has more than one count but fewer than ten. The CDR3 sequence: CASSTGGIGGYTF. CDR3 coding DNA: TGTGCCAGCAGCACAGGGGGAATTGGGGGCTACACCTTC. V usage is TRBV6-5 and J usage is TRBJ1-2, with 8 bases fitting TRBD1. The CDR3 has 13 amino acids. V dropped 6 bases and J dropped 8; count of bases not matched to a gene: 8. CDR1 is MNHEY and CDR2 is SVGAGI in the germline V gene.

This clonotype has a count of ten or more. The V call is TRBV7-8, the J call TRBJ1-2; 8 bases map to TRBD1. The CDR3 contains 14 residues. Per germline, CDR1 SGHVS and CDR2 FQNEAQ. Trimming cost V 7 bases and J 2 bases; bases outside gene matches: 6. The CDR3 DNA is TGTGCCAGCACCACAGGGGACAGGAACTATGGCTACACCTTC. Its translation is CASTTGDRNYGYTF.

The rearrangement links TRBV20-1 to TRBJ2-7, with 7 positions matching TRBD1. The CDR3 runs 14 residues. With 1 base clipped from V and 6 bases from J, the junction kept 9 bases outside the gene matches. Germline CDR1 DFQATT, CDR2 SNEGSKA (reference sequence). The CDR3: CSARGGTVAGEQYF. CDR3 sequence (DNA): TGCAGTGCTAGAGGGGGGACAGTGGCTGGCGAGCAGTACTTC.

This chain uses TRBV9 with TRBJ1-4, with D perhaps matching TRBD1 (6 bases). This CDR3 comprises 15 residues. V gave up 2 bases and J gave up 8 bases, with 16 bases separating them. Germline V CDR1 and CDR2: SGDLS, YYNGEE. The CDR3 sequence: CASSVEGGGWEKLFF. The CDR3 nucleotides read TGTGCCAGCAGCGTTGAGGGGGGCGGTTGGGAAAAACTGTTTTTT.

This clonotype was found many times. This chain uses TRBV24-1 with TRBJ2-5, with 7 bases lining up with TRBD1. The CDR3 spans 15 residues. The germline gives CDR1 KGHDR, CDR2 SFDVKD. The ends lost 5 bases at V and 3 bases at J; junction bases unmatched: 8. The CDR3 region has the DNA TGTGCCACCAGTGGGCTTGGAACAGGGGAAGAGACCCAGTACTTC. Translating gives CATSGLGTGEETQYF.

Ten or more counts support this clonotype. Here the CDR3 DNA reads TGTGCCAGCAGCTTAACTTCCGACTATGGCTACACCTTC. Translated: CASSLTSDYGYTF. The chain is built from TRBV11-2 and TRBJ1-2; D is unclear. The V and J ends lost 2 bases and 3 bases respectively, with 7 bases between them. In germline, CDR1 is SGHAT, CDR2 FQNNGV. The CDR3 totals 13 residues. The variable domain in full, with the rest retrieved from reference TRBV11-2 and TRBJ1-2, is EAGVAQSPRYKIIEKRQSVAFWCNPISGHATLYWYQQILGQGPKLLIQFQNNGVVDDSQLPKDRFSAERLKGVDSTLKIQPAKLEDSAVYLCASSLTSDYGYTFGSGTRLTVV.

The rearrangement links TRBV6-5 to TRBJ1-1; D uncertain. V dropped 5 bases and J dropped 3 bases, with 10 bases sitting between them. The germline gives CDR1 MNHEY, CDR2 SVGAGI. The CDR3 runs 13 residues. The CDR3 region is CASSARAYTEAFF. DNA for the CDR3: TGTGCCAGCAGTGCCCGGGCCTACACTGAAGCTTTCTTT.

This clonotype was seen only once. CDR3 in amino acids: CASSSRQGLDYGYTF. As DNA, the CDR3 is TGTGCCAGCAGCTCAAGACAGGGTTTAGACTATGGCTACACCTTC. J is TRBJ1-2 and V is TRBV6-1, with TRBD1 matching 7 bases. The CDR3 has 15 amino acids. V was pared by 6 bases and J by 3 bases, with 10 bases of the junction left unmatched. Germline V gene data show CDR1 as MNHNS and CDR2 as SASEGT.

There are many counts of this clonotype. The chain has TRBV29-1 and TRBJ1-1; tentatively, D is TRBD1 (6 bases). The CDR3 sequence is 14 residues long. Germline V gives CDR1 SQVTM, CDR2 ANQGSEA. The V gene lost 8 bases and the J gene lost 4 bases, with 20 bases spanning the gap. This CDR3 is CSLTKQGIVTEAFF. The CDR3 region has the DNA TGCAGCCTTACCAAACAGGGTATAGTCACTGAAGCTTTCTTT.